The 18 T cell receptor beta chains below all came from one sample that was sequenced in a study of cytomegalovirus exposure and HLA in healthy donors. The study ran its PCR with 60 Vbeta and 13 Jbeta primers. Assay: immunoSEQ multiplex PCR; the TCRdb copy retains only in-frame clones and omits some. The data show around 150,000 clones, approximately 80% seen once. The specimen sequenced was PBMCs. The origin of the receptors is a man between 18 and 35 years old in good health and CMV-seropositive.

The chain carries TRBV9 and TRBJ1-6, with 7 nucleotides matching TRBD1. Germline trimming cut 4 bases from V and 3 bases from J; bases unmatched to any gene: 4. The CDR3 is made up of 15 amino acids. CDR1 and CDR2 (germline): SGDLS, YYNGEE. CDR3 DNA sequence: TGTGCCAGCAGCCGAGGGGACAGCTATAATTCACCCCTCCACTTT. Translating gives CASSRGDSYNSPLHF. Full variable domain (missing parts from reference TRBV9 and TRBJ1-6): DSGVTQTPKHLITATGQRVTLRCSPRSGDLSVYWYQQSLDQGLQFLIQYYNGEERAKGNILERFSAQQFPDLHSELNLSSLELGDSALYFCASSRGDSYNSPLHFGNGTRLTVT.

The rearrangement uses TRBV4-2 and TRBJ2-2, with a possible D match to TRBD1 (5 bases). Germline CDR1 is LGHNA and CDR2 is YNFKEQ. The CDR3 runs to 14 residues. V lost 4 bases and J lost 6, with 12 bases in between. The DNA of the CDR3 is TGTGCCAGCAGCCCAGGGTTGTGGTCCGGGGAGCTGTTTTTT. Its protein product is CASSPGLWSGELFF.

V usage is TRBV11-2 and J usage is TRBJ2-3; possible D gene TRBD1, 5 bases. CDR1 is SGHAT and CDR2 is FQNNGV in the germline V gene. The CDR3 length is 17 residues. Trimming stripped 1 base from V and 2 bases from J, with 16 bases between. CDR3 nucleotide sequence: TGTGCCAGCAGCTTAGGGCTCAGGGCCCAGTTCACAGATACGCAGTATTTT. Its translation: CASSLGLRAQFTDTQYF. Supplemented by reference TRBV11-2 and TRBJ2-3, the full variable domain reads EAGVAQSPRYKIIEKRQSVAFWCNPISGHATLYWYQQILGQGPKLLIQFQNNGVVDDSQLPKDRFSAERLKGVDSTLKIQPAKLEDSAVYLCASSLGLRAQFTDTQYFGPGTRLTVL.

The chain couples TRBV29-1 to TRBJ2-2; TRBD1 aligns across 8 bases. The germline V gene encodes CDR1 SQVTM and CDR2 ANQGSEA. The CDR3 runs to 13 residues. V was clipped by 4 bases and J by 4 bases; unmatched bases: 2. The CDR3 DNA is TGCAGCGTTGGTGGGACAGGCACCGGGGAGCTGTTTTTT. Translating it yields CSVGGTGTGELFF.

This clone has only one observation. The chain is built from TRBV2 and TRBJ2-3; 9 bases map to TRBD2. The germline V gene encodes CDR1 SNHLY and CDR2 FYNNEI. With 6 bases clipped from V and 1 base from J, the junction kept 11 bases outside the gene matches. The CDR3 runs to 17 residues. CDR3 protein: CASSDPKAGGGTDTQYF. CDR3 in DNA: TGTGCCAGCAGCGACCCAAAAGCGGGAGGCGGCACAGATACGCAGTATTTT.

The chain has TRBV7-9 and TRBJ1-3; 12 nucleotides agree with TRBD1. CDR1 and CDR2 (germline): SEHNR, FQNEAQ (reference sequence). The CDR3 runs 16 residues. The CDR3 sequence is CSHPPGQGASGNTIYF. The CDR3 region has the DNA TGTTCCCACCCCCCGGGACAGGGGGCTTCTGGAAACACCATATATTTT.

This chain connects TRBV10-2 to TRBJ2-2; D may be TRBD1 (6 bases). The CDR3 runs 15 residues. Trimming stripped 8 bases from V and 0 bases from J, with 13 bases between. CDR1 WSHSY and CDR2 SAAADI come from the germline V gene. The CDR3 sequence: CASQVGQTNTGELFF. The DNA of the CDR3 is TGCGCCAGCCAAGTCGGACAGACGAACACCGGGGAGCTGTTTTTT.

This clone has more than one count but fewer than ten. This chain links TRBV27 with TRBJ1-1, with TRBD1 matching over 7 bases. Germline assignment: CDR1 MNHEY and CDR2 SMNVEV (reference sequence). V lost 0 bases, J lost 5 bases, and 6 bases stayed unmatched. This CDR3 is built from 15 residues. The CDR3 DNA is TGTGCCAGCAGTTTATCAGTGAGGGGGCGGACTGAAGCTTTCTTT. This codes for CASSLSVRGRTEAFF.

Remarks on this clone: Within the sample, other DNA sequences also encode this same CDR3. V gene TRBV4-3 combines with J gene TRBJ2-6; D possibly corresponds to TRBD1 (6 bases). CDR1 and CDR2 from the germline V gene are LGHNA and YSLEER. The CDR3 spans 17 residues. V lost 4 bases to trimming and J lost 1 base, with 14 bases between them. As DNA, the CDR3 is TGCGCCAGCAGCCCCCAGGGGCGAGGGTCTGGGGCCAACGTCCTGACTTTC. This codes for CASSPQGRGSGANVLTF.

The J gene is TRBJ2-7, the V gene TRBV11-2; D is unclear. Trimming took off 5 bases at V and 3 bases at J, with 14 bases between the two ends. CDR3 length: 14 residues. Germline V lookup: CDR1 SGHAT, CDR2 FQNNGV. The CDR3 nucleotides read TGTGCCAGCAGCCTTTCCTTGGCAAGCTACGAGCAGTACTTC. Protein: CASSLSLASYEQYF.

This clone occurred a few times. This chain links TRBV18 with TRBJ2-7; the match to TRBD2 covers 7 bases. The V segment lost 4 bases and the J segment 0 bases; nucleotides outside the gene matches: 6. Germline V gene lookup returns CDR1 KGHSH and CDR2 LQKENI. This CDR3 is 15 amino acids long. The CDR3 DNA reads as TGTGCCAGCTCACGTATCAGGACTAGCTCCTACGAGCAGTACTTC. Its translation is CASSRIRTSSYEQYF.

The chain combines TRBV29-1 with TRBJ1-2; maybe TRBD1 (6 bases). Looked up from germline, CDR1 is SQVTM and CDR2 is ANQGSEA. CDR3 length: 17 residues. Deletions cut 0 bases from V and 2 bases from J, with 19 bases between. The CDR3 here is CSVEDYPTEGGNYGYTF. The CDR3 DNA follows: TGCAGCGTTGAAGATTACCCCACAGAAGGGGGAAACTATGGCTACACCTTC.

Note on this clone: This same CDR3 is encoded by further DNA sequences in the sample. This rearrangement joins TRBV27 to TRBJ2-1; D might be TRBD2 (6 bases). This CDR3 contains 14 residues. CDR1 and CDR2 (germline): MNHEY, SMNVEV (reference sequence). Trimming removed 5 bases at V and 0 bases at J, with 8 bases between. The DNA of the CDR3 is TGTGCCAGCAGTCGGGGGAGCTCCTACAATGAGCAGTTCTTC. Amino acid sequence: CASSRGSSYNEQFF.

The chain joins TRBV29-1 to TRBJ2-3; 9 bases are a match to TRBD1. Per the germline V gene, CDR1 is SQVTM and CDR2 is ANQGSEA. Germline trimming cut 0 bases from V and 4 bases from J; bases unmatched to any gene: 8. This CDR3 comprises 16 residues. The CDR3 reads CSVEDRGTGPPDTQYF. CDR3 nucleotides: TGCAGCGTTGAAGATAGAGGGACAGGGCCCCCAGATACGCAGTATTTT.

A single count supports this clone. One end of the junction fails to match germline, which may point to a read error. The chain joins TRBV7-9 to TRBJ2-1; TRBD2 matches 7 bases. Germline V gene sequence: CDR1 SEHNR, CDR2 FQNEAQ (reference sequence). The CDR3 covers 16 residues. CDR3 sequence: CSSSLLRLGGSREQFF. In nucleotides, the CDR3 is TGTTCCAGCAGCTTACTGCGACTAGGCGGGAGCCGGGAGCAGTTCTTC.

The chain has TRBV5-1 and TRBJ2-3; 12 bases are a match to TRBD2. Germline CDR1 and CDR2: SGHRS and YFSETQ. CDR3 size: 14 residues. The V gene end was trimmed by 10 bases and the J gene end by 10 bases; junction bases not matched to a gene: 13. CDR3 amino acids: CASELAGGRGSQYF. DNA of the CDR3: TGCGCCTCCGAACTAGCGGGGGGAAGGGGATCGCAGTATTTT. The full variable domain, rest sourced from reference TRBV5-1 and TRBJ2-3, is KAGVTQTPRYLIKTRGQQVTLSCSPISGHRSVSWYQQTPGQGLQFLFEYFSETQRNKGNFPGRFSGRQFSNSRSEMNVSTLELGDSALYLCASELAGGRGSQYFGPGTRLTVL.

The rearrangement links TRBV20-1 to TRBJ1-2; D is possibly TRBD1 (5 bases). Germline values: CDR1 DFQATT, CDR2 SNEGSKA (reference sequence). This CDR3 contains 11 residues. V was clipped by 7 bases and J by 8 bases, with 14 bases between them. The CDR3: CSVPRGEGYTF. CDR3 nucleotide sequence: TGCAGTGTCCCCCGGGGGGAAGGCTACACCTTC.

J is TRBJ1-3 and V is TRBV7-2; D remains ambiguous. Deletions cut 4 bases from V and 0 bases from J, with 10 bases between. CDR3 length equals 15 residues. Germline-derived CDR1 and CDR2 are SGHTA and FQGNSA. The CDR3 region is CASSWAGGSGNTIYF. For the CDR3, the DNA is TGTGCCAGCAGCTGGGCCGGAGGCTCTGGAAACACCATATATTTT. The full variable domain, in which reference TRBV7-2 and TRBJ1-3 provide the parts outside the CDR3, is GAGVSQSPSNKVTEKGKDVELRCDPISGHTALYWYRQSLGQGLEFLIYFQGNSAPDKSGLPSDRFSAERTGGSVSTLTIQRTQQEDSAVYLCASSWAGGSGNTIYFGEGSWLTVV.